Described below is a single T cell receptor beta chain sequence and its context. Its cognate antigen is unknown. Other DNA sequences of this sample code for an identical CDR3. The method was immunoSEQ multiplex PCR; TCRdb's version includes in-frame clones alone and lacks a portion of them. The top ten hold about 0.11% of the sample, which has a few hundred thousand clones, around 95% seen once. The data derive from a study of shared clonotypes between healthy human individuals. Whole-study findings and limits: When naive CD4 clonotypes were compared across a handful of donors, approximately 5% were shared.

Positive CCR7 selection of CD45RO-negative cells yielded the naive CD8 cells, and terminally differentiated effector memory CD45RA+ cells were excluded. Every one of the donors was a Caucasian adult that lived in Nashville, Tennessee. Germline assignment: CDR1 SGDLS and CDR2 YYNGEE. This CDR3 comprises 13 residues. Trimming left V 0 bases short and J 6 bases short, with 7 bases between. The chain recombines TRBV9 with TRBJ2-1, with D possibly being TRBD1 (5 bases). Input material: naive CD8+ T cells sorted from blood. This TCR was sampled from a woman aged 25 to 45 in good health. The CDR3 region has the DNA TGTGCCAGCAGCGTAGGACAGATCAATGAGCAGTTCTTC. Translation gives CASSVGQINEQFF.